Listed here are 28 T cell receptor beta chains from one sample, sequenced in a study of blood T cell repertoires in COVID-19. Assay used: immunoSEQ multiplex PCR; TCRdb lists only in-frame clones, some missing. Among more than 200,000 clones, around 90% were seen once, and the ten largest hold approximately 1.8%. Sequencing was carried out using peripheral blood. The receptors here all came from a man aged 65 to 85 with acute or convalescent COVID-19.

This chain links TRBV24-1 with TRBJ2-7; D may be TRBD2 (5 bases). CDR3 size: 12 residues. The V end lost 2 bases, the J end lost 5 bases, and 6 bases lay between the germline ends. Germline V lookup: CDR1 KGHDR, CDR2 SFDVKD. The CDR3 reads CATSDYGDEQYF. The CDR3 DNA reads TGTGCCACCAGTGATTACGGGGACGAGCAGTACTTC.

The chain carries TRBV30 and TRBJ2-3; D remains unclear. The V gene's germline CDR1 is GTSNPN and CDR2 SVGIG (reference sequence). V dropped 4 bases and J dropped 1 base, with 9 bases sitting between them. CDR3 size: 13 residues. The CDR3 region is CAWTLLGTDTQYF. The CDR3 bases are TGTGCCTGGACACTCCTAGGCACAGATACGCAGTATTTT.

The chain is built from TRBV5-1 and TRBJ2-7, with 8 bases identical to TRBD2. Germline-derived CDR1 and CDR2 are SGHRS and YFSETQ. V lost 0 bases and J lost 4; bases outside the gene matches: 9. CDR3 size: 16 residues. CDR3 nucleotide sequence: TGCGCCAGCAGCTTGGGACACAGCGGGAGTCAGTACGAGCAGTACTTC. The encoded protein is CASSLGHSGSQYEQYF.

V and J are TRBV5-5 and TRBJ1-4; unclear D gene. The V and J ends lost 0 bases and 4 bases respectively, with 16 bases between them. The CDR3 is 17 amino acids. Germline V gene lookup returns CDR1 SGHKS and CDR2 YYEKEE (reference sequence). This chain's CDR3 is CASSLVVGGARNEKLFF. In DNA, the CDR3 is TGTGCCAGCAGCTTGGTAGTCGGCGGAGCCCGTAATGAAAAACTGTTTTTT.

This clone was counted only a few times. The chain recombines TRBV27 with TRBJ2-1; 13 nucleotides agree with TRBD2. The trim removed 0 bases at V and 9 bases at J, leaving 8 bases unmatched. The CDR3 is 17 residues long. Germline CDR1 MNHEY, CDR2 SMNVEV (reference sequence). CDR3 amino acids: CASSLSGGGLAGFEQFF. Written as DNA, the CDR3 is TGTGCCAGCAGTTTATCGGGGGGGGGACTAGCGGGATTTGAGCAGTTCTTC.

This sequence joins TRBV4-3 and TRBJ2-4; no reliable D call. The CDR3 is 16 amino acids. Germline V CDR1 and CDR2: LGHNA, YSLEER. Deletions cut 3 bases from V and 8 bases from J, with 20 bases between. The CDR3 protein is CASSHEHSPGADIQYF. DNA of the CDR3: TGCGCCAGCAGCCATGAGCACTCCCCCGGTGCGGACATTCAGTACTTC.

This clone was recorded once. This rearrangement joins TRBV7-9 to TRBJ1-2; 10 positions match TRBD1. The CDR3 is 17 residues long. The trim removed 5 bases at V and 6 bases at J, leaving 15 bases unmatched. Germline V CDR1 and CDR2: SEHNR, FQNEAQ (reference sequence). The DNA for the CDR3 is TGTGCCAGCAGCGCTTCACTGGGGACAGGGGCCGGGGATGGCTACACCTTC. This gives the protein CASSASLGTGAGDGYTF.

This clone was recorded only once. This chain connects TRBV6-6 to TRBJ1-4; D perhaps matches TRBD1 (5 bases). The length of the CDR3 is 14 residues. The germline V gene encodes CDR1 MNHNY and CDR2 SVGAGI (reference sequence). Deletions cut 7 bases from V and 8 bases from J, with 17 bases between. This CDR3 is CASTPRGVKEKLFF. The CDR3 DNA reads TGTGCCAGCACCCCTCGGGGGGTCAAGGAAAAACTGTTTTTT.

The chain uses TRBV19 and TRBJ1-6; 10 bases map to TRBD1. The germline CDR1 and CDR2 sequences are LNHDA and SQIVND (reference sequence). The V gene end was trimmed by 4 bases and the J gene end by 7 bases; junction bases not matched to a gene: 4. The CDR3 spans 15 residues. In DNA form, the CDR3 reads TGTGCCAGTAGTACCTGGACAGGGGGGAATTCACCCCTCCACTTT. Protein sequence: CASSTWTGGNSPLHF.

The chain recombines TRBV30 with TRBJ1-5; a weak D match, TRBD1 (6 bases). There are 13 residues in the CDR3. The germline V gene has CDR1 GTSNPN and CDR2 SVGIG (reference sequence). The V end lost 1 base, the J end lost 4 bases, and 8 bases lay between the germline ends. CDR3 protein: CAWSEDSNQPQHF. CDR3 DNA: TGTGCCTGGAGTGAGGACAGTAATCAGCCCCAGCATTTT.

The V call is TRBV16, the J call TRBJ1-6; D unresolved. Trimming pared 4 bases from V and 8 bases from J, leaving 9 bases between. From germline, CDR1 is KGHSY and CDR2 FQNENV. This CDR3 is built from 13 residues. The CDR3 sequence: CASSPAGDSPLHF. In nucleotides, the CDR3 is TGTGCCAGCAGCCCAGCCGGGGATTCACCCCTCCACTTT.

The chain combines TRBV7-2 with TRBJ1-5, with TRBD1 matching over 8 bases. The CDR3 runs to 16 residues. Germline values: CDR1 SGHTA, CDR2 FQGNSA. With 3 bases clipped from V and 3 bases from J, the junction kept 7 bases outside the gene matches. The CDR3 region has the DNA TGTGCCAGCAGCTTGACAGGGGCCGGATCCAATCAGCCCCAGCATTTT. Translated: CASSLTGAGSNQPQHF.

This clone occurred once. The rearrangement uses TRBV7-3 and TRBJ2-2; TRBD1 agrees at 9 bases. CDR1 SGHTA and CDR2 FQGTGA come from the germline V gene. The CDR3 sequence is 15 residues long. With 5 bases clipped from V and 4 bases from J, the junction kept 5 bases outside the gene matches. The chain's CDR3 is CASSPGTGSTGELFF. The CDR3 bases are TGTGCCAGCAGCCCCGGGACAGGGTCCACCGGGGAGCTGTTTTTT.

The chain joins TRBV6-5 to TRBJ1-1; 7 bases line up with TRBD1. The V gene end was trimmed by 0 bases and the J gene end by 9 bases; junction bases not matched to a gene: 7. Germline V lookup: CDR1 MNHEY, CDR2 SVGAGI. The CDR3 runs 14 residues. This CDR3 reads CASSYSPGQKQAFF. The CDR3 DNA follows: TGTGCCAGCAGTTACTCACCGGGACAGAAGCAAGCTTTCTTT.

The V call is TRBV10-3, the J call TRBJ2-1; 10 bases are shared with TRBD2. Germline V gene data show CDR1 as ENHRY and CDR2 as SYGVKD. The CDR3 has 15 residues. V dropped 0 bases and J dropped 9; count of bases not matched to a gene: 5. CDR3 loop: CAISESPSGSGEQFF. CDR3 nucleotide sequence: TGTGCCATCAGTGAGTCCCCTAGCGGGAGTGGTGAGCAGTTCTTC.

The chain combines TRBV11-2 with TRBJ1-1; 8 positions agree with TRBD1. CDR3 length: 16 residues. V lost 2 bases and J lost 5; bases outside the gene matches: 10. Per the germline V gene, CDR1 is SGHAT and CDR2 is FQNNGV. Here the CDR3 DNA reads TGTGCCAGCAGCTTATCCTACAGGGGGGGCACGACTGAAGCTTTCTTT. Protein product: CASSLSYRGGTTEAFF.

The chain uses TRBV5-5 and TRBJ2-2; a possible D gene is TRBD2 (6 bases). The CDR3 length is 17 residues. V was cut by 3 bases and J by 5 bases, with 20 bases left in between. Germline V gene sequence: CDR1 SGHKS, CDR2 YYEKEE (reference sequence). The CDR3 spells CASSSSRAGFPTGELFF. Written as DNA, the CDR3 is TGTGCCAGCAGCTCGTCAAGGGCGGGATTTCCGACCGGGGAGCTGTTTTTT.

This clone was picked up one time. The J gene is TRBJ2-3, the V gene TRBV18; maybe TRBD1 (6 bases). V dropped 3 bases and J dropped 4 bases, with 14 bases sitting between them. Germline lookup yields CDR1 KGHSH and CDR2 LQKENI. CDR3 size: 15 residues. CDR3 coding DNA: TGTGCCAGCTCACCTACAGGGATCGGTTCAGATACGCAGTATTTT. This gives the protein CASSPTGIGSDTQYF. The full variable domain, rest sourced from reference TRBV18 and TRBJ2-3, is NAGVMQNPRHLVRRRGQEARLRCSPMKGHSHVYWYRQLPEEGLKFMVYLQKENIIDESGMPKERFSAEFPKEGPSILRIQQVVRGDSAAYFCASSPTGIGSDTQYFGPGTRLTVL.

V usage is TRBV5-4 and J usage is TRBJ2-5; 9 nucleotides line up with TRBD2. Trimming removed 5 bases from V and 5 bases from J; junction bases left unmatched: 10. The CDR3 extends over 15 amino acids. Germline values: CDR1 SGHNT, CDR2 YYREEE (reference sequence). In nucleotides, the CDR3 is TGTGCCAGCAGTCCACGAGGTAGCGGGAGTGAGACCCAGTACTTC. It specifies CASSPRGSGSETQYF.

The V and J genes are TRBV28 and TRBJ1-1; 7 bases are shared with TRBD1. The V segment lost 7 bases and the J segment 1 base; nucleotides outside the gene matches: 3. Per germline, CDR1 MDHEN and CDR2 SYDVKM. The CDR3 covers 13 residues. CDR3 DNA: TGTGCCAGCAAGGGACAGAAGAACACTGAAGCTTTCTTT. This codes for CASKGQKNTEAFF.

This clone was seen once. The J gene is TRBJ1-2, the V gene TRBV7-8; perhaps TRBD1 as D (5 bases). The CDR3 has 14 residues. From germline, CDR1 is SGHVS and CDR2 FQNEAQ. Trimming cost V 5 bases and J 7 bases, with 17 bases left between them. This CDR3 reads CASSRVAREAGYTF. The CDR3 nucleotides read TGTGCCAGCAGCCGAGTGGCCAGGGAAGCTGGCTACACCTTC. Variable domain in full (rest from reference TRBV7-8 and TRBJ1-2): GAGVSQSPRYKVAKRGQDVALRCDPISGHVSLFWYQQALGQGPEFLTYFQNEAQLDKSGLPSDRFFAERPEGSVSTLKIQRTQQEDSAVYLCASSRVAREAGYTFGSGTRLTVV.

This clone was detected only a few times. The genes are TRBV2 and TRBJ1-1; D possibly corresponds to TRBD1 (6 bases). Germline CDR1 SNHLY, CDR2 FYNNEI. This CDR3 has 14 residues. V gave up 6 bases and J gave up 2 bases, with 13 bases separating them. CDR3 sequence (DNA): TGTGCCAGCAGCTTTGACAGGCTAAACACTGAAGCTTTCTTT. Its protein product is CASSFDRLNTEAFF.

The rearrangement joins TRBV3-1 (or the pseudogene TRBV3-2) to TRBJ1-2; 10 bases align to TRBD1. After removal of 4 bases from V and 8 bases from J, the junction contained 7 bases not matched to a gene. CDR3 length: 14 residues. Germline V gene lookup returns CDR1 LGHDT and CDR2 YNNKEL (reference sequence). The CDR3 DNA is TGTGCCAGCAGCCTCGACAGGGGGCGCGAAGGCTACACCTTC. Its translation: CASSLDRGREGYTF.

The chain carries TRBV5-6 and TRBJ2-5; the match to TRBD1 covers 8 bases. The CDR3 is 15 residues long. The germline V gene has CDR1 SGHDT and CDR2 YYEEEE. V trimming: 0 bases; J trimming: 5 bases; junction bases outside the gene matches: 6. The CDR3 here is CASSLGAGGLETQYF. The CDR3 nucleotides read TGTGCCAGCAGCTTGGGTGCAGGGGGCCTGGAGACCCAGTACTTC. Supplemented by reference TRBV5-6 and TRBJ2-5, the full variable domain reads DAGVTQSPTHLIKTRGQQVTLRCSPKSGHDTVSWYQQALGQGPQFIFQYYEEEERQRGNFPDRFSGHQFPNYSSELNVNALLLGDSALYLCASSLGAGGLETQYFGPGTRLLVL.

Notes on this clone: The same CDR3 can be traced to other DNA sequences in this sample. The CDR3 DNA reads TGTGCCAGCAGTGTTGGCGGGGGGTCTGGAAACACCATATATTTT. Protein sequence: CASSVGGGSGNTIYF. The V call is TRBV9, the J call TRBJ1-3; tentative D call: TRBD1 (5 bases). Germline assignment: CDR1 SGDLS and CDR2 YYNGEE. V gave up 5 bases and J gave up 1 base, with 13 bases separating them. The CDR3 consists of 15 residues. Supplemented by reference TRBV9 and TRBJ1-3, the full variable domain reads DSGVTQTPKHLITATGQRVTLRCSPRSGDLSVYWYQQSLDQGLQFLIQYYNGEERAKGNILERFSAQQFPDLHSELNLSSLELGDSALYFCASSVGGGSGNTIYFGEGSWLTVV.

The V call is TRBV19, the J call TRBJ1-6, with 8 bases aligning to TRBD1. The V gene's germline CDR1 is LNHDA and CDR2 SQIVND (reference sequence). Trimming at V came to 6 bases and at J to 8 bases, leaving 12 bases not matched to a gene. CDR3 length equals 16 residues. The CDR3: CASSHPTGQAYSPLHF. The DNA for the CDR3 is TGTGCCAGTAGCCACCCCACGGGACAGGCGTATTCACCCCTCCACTTT.

A single count supports this clone. This chain joins TRBV7-9 and TRBJ2-1, with 7 bases fitting TRBD1. Germline lookup yields CDR1 SEHNR and CDR2 FQNEAQ (reference sequence). The CDR3 contains 16 residues. V dropped 4 bases and J dropped 6; count of bases not matched to a gene: 12. CDR3 loop: CASSSRSLTGANEQFF. The CDR3 DNA reads as TGTGCCAGCAGCTCTAGGAGCCTTACAGGGGCCAATGAGCAGTTCTTC.

The gene calls are TRBV20-1 and TRBJ1-1; no reliable D call. Germline CDR1 reads DFQATT; CDR2 reads SNEGSKA (reference sequence). The CDR3 is made up of 11 amino acids. The V and J ends lost 2 bases and 6 bases respectively, with 7 bases between them. The CDR3 is CSARSVPEAFF. CDR3 coding DNA: TGCAGTGCTAGATCAGTCCCTGAAGCTTTCTTT.